A single sample is the source of the 27 T cell receptor beta chains below, sequenced in a study of T cell repertoires in cytomegalovirus infection. TCRdb called the reads again in MiXCR, with one record for every CDR3 protein. The data show some 920,000 distinct CDR3 sequences, 31% seen once. Their specific antigens are unknown. The input for sequencing was cultured CD8+ T cells from PBMCs, taken from culture after CMV antigen stimulation. These TCRs come from a human donor in good health (CMV status not recorded). Some clones in this sample may be carry-over from other donors' samples.

V usage is TRBV5-5 and J usage is TRBJ1-1; D uncertain. Trimming removed 5 bases from V and 0 bases from J, with 8 bases in between. This CDR3 is built from 13 residues. Germline assignment: CDR1 SGHKS and CDR2 YYEKEE (reference sequence). CDR3 residues: CASRPELNTEAFF. The CDR3 nucleotides are TGTGCCAGCAGACCGGAGCTGAACACTGAAGCTTTCTTT.

The chain is built from TRBV3-1 and TRBJ2-2, with 8 bases lining up with TRBD1. V gave up 2 bases and J gave up 3 bases; unmatched junction bases: 11. Germline-derived CDR1 and CDR2 are LGHDT and YNNKEL (reference sequence). The CDR3 has 18 amino acids. The CDR3 sequence: CASSQRGDRGYYTGELFF. The CDR3 nucleotides are TGTGCCAGCAGCCAACGTGGCGACAGGGGATACTACACCGGGGAGCTGTTTTTT.

The chain recombines TRBV6-6 with TRBJ2-5; D is tentatively TRBD1 or TRBD2 (5 bases each). Germline V gene sequence: CDR1 MNHNY, CDR2 SVGAGI (reference sequence). The CDR3 length is 14 residues. V lost 1 base to trimming and J lost 3 bases, with 9 bases between them. The CDR3 sequence: CASSYFGTEETQYF. The CDR3 coding sequence is TGTGCCAGCAGTTACTTTGGGACGGAAGAGACCCAGTACTTC.

As regards this clonotype: A much larger clone lies a single base off, so this may be a read error. The chain links TRBV9 to TRBJ1-2, with 9 bases identical to TRBD1. CDR3 size: 15 residues. The germline CDR1 and CDR2 sequences are SGDLS and YYNGEE. CDR3 bases: TGTACCAGCAGCCTTGGGACAGGGATAAACTATGGCTACACCTTC. It specifies CTSSLGTGINYGYTF.

This clonotype occurred many times. The J gene is TRBJ2-5, the V gene TRBV7-2; tentatively, D is TRBD1 or TRBD2 (6 bases each). Germline CDR1 reads SGHTA; CDR2 reads FQGNSA. This CDR3 contains 14 residues. The ends were cut back, 4 bases at V and 5 bases at J, with 14 bases in the middle. As DNA, the CDR3 is TGTGCCAGCAGCTCGTGGGGGGCCGAGGAGACCCAGTACTTC. This gives the protein CASSSWGAEETQYF.

On this clonotype itself: Just one base apart from a much larger clone, this may be a read error. V and J are TRBV7-2 and TRBJ2-1; 11 nucleotides line up with TRBD2. The CDR3 has 17 amino acids. Germline V gene data show CDR1 as SGHTA and CDR2 as FQGNSA. In nucleotides, the CDR3 is TGTGTCAGCAGCGTACTAGCGGGGGCCTACCAGGGCAATGAGCAGTTCTTC. This translates into CVSSVLAGAYQGNEQFF.

The chain uses TRBV19 and TRBJ2-6; TRBD1 matches at 7 bases. Per germline, CDR1 LNHDA and CDR2 SQIVND (reference sequence). V gave up 3 bases and J gave up 0 bases; unmatched junction bases: 5. This CDR3 comprises 17 residues. In DNA, the CDR3 is TGTGCCAGTAGTATCGGGACAGACCTCTCTGGGGCCAACGTCCTGACTTTC. It yields the protein CASSIGTDLSGANVLTF.

The V and J genes are TRBV15 and TRBJ2-1, with D possibly matching TRBD2 (7 bases). The V and J ends lost 4 bases and 9 bases respectively, with 16 bases between them. Germline V gene data show CDR1 as LNHNV and CDR2 as YYDKDF (reference sequence). The CDR3 loop spans 14 amino acids. The CDR3 region is CATSTLREGVEQFF. The CDR3 bases are TGTGCCACCAGCACCCTAAGGGAGGGGGTTGAGCAGTTCTTC.

The chain carries TRBV7-3 and TRBJ2-3; 11 nucleotides agree with TRBD2. With 0 bases clipped from V and 4 bases from J, the junction kept 9 bases outside the gene matches. Germline CDR1 is SGHTA and CDR2 is FQGTGA. The length of the CDR3 is 18 residues. The CDR3 reads CASSLTATSGGRADTQYF. The CDR3 DNA reads TGTGCCAGCAGCTTAACGGCAACTAGCGGGGGCCGGGCAGATACGCAGTATTTT. The variable domain in full, with the rest retrieved from reference TRBV7-3 and TRBJ2-3, is GAGVSQTPSNKVTEKGKYVELRCDPISGHTALYWYRQSLGQGPEFLIYFQGTGAADDSGLPNDRFFAVRPEGSVSTLKIQRTERGDSAVYLCASSLTATSGGRADTQYFGPGTRLTVL.

This chain joins TRBV6-2 or TRBV6-3 and TRBJ1-1, with 9 positions matching TRBD1. Trimming at V came to 2 bases and at J to 3 bases, leaving 7 bases not matched to a gene. CDR3 length equals 16 residues. Germline assignment: CDR1 MNHEY and CDR2 SVGEGT. The chain's CDR3 is CASSYLGTGKDTEAFF. Here the CDR3 DNA reads TGTGCCAGCAGTTACCTCGGGACAGGGAAGGACACTGAAGCTTTCTTT.

The CDR3 is CASSYPQRGYNEQFF. CDR3 DNA sequence: TGTGCCAGCAGTTATCCCCAGAGGGGGTACAATGAGCAGTTCTTC. V usage is TRBV12-3 or TRBV12-4 and J usage is TRBJ2-1; weak D call: TRBD1 (6 bases). CDR3 size: 15 residues. V was pared by 4 bases and J by 4 bases, with 14 bases between.

The V call is TRBV9, the J call TRBJ1-5; D is ambiguous. The V and J ends lost 0 bases and 4 bases respectively, with 5 bases between them. The CDR3 has 13 residues. Germline V CDR1 and CDR2: SGDLS, YYNGEE. CDR3 region: CASSVVGNQPQHF. The CDR3 DNA follows: TGTGCCAGCAGCGTAGTTGGTAATCAGCCCCAGCATTTT.

This clonotype was counted only a few times. DNA for the CDR3: TGTGCCAGCAGCCCCGGACTAGCGGGGGGCGATGAGCAGTTCTTC. Its protein is CASSPGLAGGDEQFF. This chain connects TRBV7-3 to TRBJ2-1; TRBD2 matches at 14 bases. Germline assignment: CDR1 SGHTA and CDR2 FQGTGA. V was pared by 5 bases and J by 8 bases, with 5 bases of the junction left unmatched. This CDR3 is built from 15 residues.

The rearrangement links TRBV29-1 to TRBJ2-3; 9 nucleotides match TRBD2. CDR3 length equals 14 residues. The V gene's germline CDR1 is SQVTM and CDR2 ANQGSEA. Germline trimming cut 6 bases from V and 3 bases from J; bases unmatched to any gene: 7. The CDR3 DNA follows: TGCAGCGTCCAAGCGGGGGGAGCGACAGATACGCAGTATTTT. Its protein is CSVQAGGATDTQYF.

This clonotype was recorded only once. The chain carries TRBV13 and TRBJ2-1; no firm D call. The CDR3 has 13 amino acids. Germline V gene sequence: CDR1 PRHDT, CDR2 FYEKMQ (reference sequence). The ends were cut back, 3 bases at V and 4 bases at J, with 7 bases in the middle. The CDR3 reads CASSFHSYNEQFF. DNA for the CDR3: TGTGCCAGCAGCTTCCACTCTTACAATGAGCAGTTCTTC.

About this clonotype itself: This may arise from a read error, as a much more abundant clone is one base away. The chain carries TRBV7-6 and TRBJ2-7; TRBD2 matches 10 bases. Germline CDR1 and CDR2: SGHVS and FNYEAQ. The CDR3 totals 15 residues. CDR3 sequence: CVSSPGLAATYEQYF. The DNA for the CDR3 is TGTGTCAGCAGCCCTGGACTAGCGGCTACCTACGAGCAGTACTTC.

This clonotype was counted only a few times. This chain connects TRBV28 to TRBJ1-1, with D maybe TRBD1 (5 bases). Germline CDR1 MDHEN, CDR2 SYDVKM. The CDR3 is 15 residues long. V lost 4 bases to trimming and J lost 3 bases, with 15 bases between them. The DNA of the CDR3 is TGTGCCAGCAGTTGGCAGTCGGGGGTCTACACTGAAGCTTTCTTT. Translation: CASSWQSGVYTEAFF.

The chain combines TRBV9 with TRBJ1-2; no clear D. The V and J ends lost 4 bases and 0 bases respectively, with 13 bases between them. The CDR3 is 15 amino acids. The germline V gene has CDR1 SGDLS and CDR2 YYNGEE. For the CDR3, the DNA is TGTGCCAGCAGCCTTAGGACGGGAACTAACTATGGCTACACCTTC. Protein product: CASSLRTGTNYGYTF. The complete variable domain, with remaining parts taken from reference TRBV9 and TRBJ1-2, reads DSGVTQTPKHLITATGQRVTLRCSPRSGDLSVYWYQQSLDQGLQFLIQYYNGEERAKGNILERFSAQQFPDLHSELNLSSLELGDSALYFCASSLRTGTNYGYTFGSGTRLTVV.

This clonotype was counted between two and nine times. This CDR3 reads CASSLRSQVNEQFF. CDR3 coding DNA: TGTGCCAGCAGCTTACGTAGTCAGGTTAATGAGCAGTTCTTC. The gene calls are TRBV11-2 and TRBJ2-1; the D is unclear. The CDR3 length is 14 residues. The V end was cut by 2 bases, the J end by 7 bases, with 12 bases between. The V gene's germline CDR1 is SGHAT and CDR2 FQNNGV.

The chain couples TRBV19 to TRBJ2-1; 8 positions agree with TRBD2. The ends lost 4 bases at V and 3 bases at J; junction bases unmatched: 5. CDR3 length equals 15 residues. Per germline, CDR1 LNHDA and CDR2 SQIVND (reference sequence). The CDR3 here is CASSTSGGRYNEQFF. CDR3 DNA: TGTGCCAGTAGTACCAGCGGGGGCCGCTACAATGAGCAGTTCTTC.

There are many counts of this clonotype. The chain links TRBV6-5 to TRBJ1-1; no clear D gene. The CDR3 length is 13 residues. Trimming removed 2 bases from V and 5 bases from J, with 9 bases in between. Germline values: CDR1 MNHEY, CDR2 SVGAGI. CDR3 protein: CASSYARDTEAFF. The CDR3 region has the DNA TGTGCCAGCAGTTACGCTAGGGATACTGAAGCTTTCTTT.

Worth noting for this clonotype: This could be a read error, since a much larger clone is one nucleotide away. The chain joins TRBV12-3 or TRBV12-4 to TRBJ1-5; D gene ambiguous. The CDR3 runs 14 residues. The V end was cut by 1 base, the J end by 7 bases, with 11 bases between. This chain's CDR3 is CASSLGSAGQPQHF. CDR3 sequence (DNA): TGTGCCAGCAGTTTAGGGTCCGCGGGGCAGCCCCAGCATTTT.

The chain combines TRBV20-1 with TRBJ1-2; 10 bases are shared with TRBD1. The CDR3 is made up of 17 amino acids. Germline lookup yields CDR1 DFQATT and CDR2 SNEGSKA (reference sequence). With V trimmed by 1 base and J by 3 bases, 11 bases remained unmatched. CDR3 residues: CSARVRDRGLGDYGYTF. The CDR3, as DNA: TGCAGTGCTAGAGTGAGAGACAGGGGGCTGGGAGACTATGGCTACACCTTC.

Turning to this clonotype: This may be a read error, as it is one base from a much larger clone. The rearrangement uses TRBV7-8 and TRBJ1-1; 8 positions match TRBD1. Germline CDR1 reads SGHVS; CDR2 reads FQNEAQ. The CDR3 totals 12 residues. The CDR3 loop reads CARSLQGVEAFF. In nucleotides, the CDR3 is TGTGCCAGAAGCTTACAGGGGGTTGAAGCTTTCTTT.

V gene TRBV13 combines with J gene TRBJ2-3; 12 bases line up with TRBD2. The germline gives CDR1 PRHDT, CDR2 FYEKMQ (reference sequence). V shed 5 bases and J 0 bases; nucleotides not matched to a gene: 12. The CDR3 has 19 residues. CDR3 in amino acids: CASSPQTTSGGHSTDTQYF. The CDR3 DNA follows: TGTGCCAGCAGCCCCCAAACGACTAGCGGGGGCCATAGCACAGATACGCAGTATTTT.

The chain couples TRBV12-3 or TRBV12-4 to TRBJ1-1, with TRBD1 identical over 8 bases. The CDR3 extends over 16 amino acids. The trim removed 5 bases at V and 11 bases at J, leaving 19 bases unmatched. The CDR3 DNA reads as TGTGCCAGCAGTACCCTGCCCGCAGGGGGCGTTGGGGGGGCTTTCTTT. Protein product: CASSTLPAGGVGGAFF.

This clonotype was recorded a few times. The V gene is TRBV7-6, the J gene TRBJ1-4; TRBD1 might be the D (5 bases). The germline CDR1 and CDR2 sequences are SGHVS and FNYEAQ. Trimming stripped 4 bases from V and 8 bases from J, with 14 bases between. There are 14 residues in the CDR3. CDR3 sequence reads: CASSSTVGREKLFF. The DNA for the CDR3 is TGTGCCAGCAGCTCGACAGTGGGGCGGGAAAAACTGTTTTTT.